A single sample is the source of the 26 T cell receptor beta chains below, sequenced in a study of blood T cell repertoires in COVID-19. Produced via immunoSEQ multiplex PCR; TCRdb's table is partial and in-frame only. Among 45,000 to 70,000 clones, around 80% were seen once, and the ten largest hold around 8.7%. The sample comprised peripheral blood. Receptors originate from a woman over 75 with acute or convalescent COVID-19.

The J gene is TRBJ1-5, the V gene TRBV12-3 or TRBV12-4; D remains ambiguous. The CDR3 totals 12 residues. Trimming pared 2 bases from V and 7 bases from J, leaving 6 bases between. The CDR3 reads CASSLNSQPQHF. Written as DNA, the CDR3 is TGTGCCAGCAGTTTAAATTCACAGCCCCAGCATTTT.

The J gene is TRBJ1-5, the V gene TRBV6-1, with 8 bases identical to TRBD1. Germline CDR1 and CDR2: MNHNS and SASEGT. There are 16 residues in the CDR3. The ends lost 3 bases at V and 6 bases at J; junction bases unmatched: 10. CDR3 sequence reads: CASSDRRTGLGQPQHF. CDR3 DNA sequence: TGTGCCAGCAGTGACCGGCGGACAGGGCTAGGTCAGCCCCAGCATTTT.

The chain links TRBV7-9 to TRBJ2-1; D gene unclear. Deletions cut 1 base from V and 4 bases from J, with 17 bases between. This CDR3 region has 17 residues. Germline CDR1 SEHNR, CDR2 FQNEAQ (reference sequence). The CDR3 here is CASSLDLNSLYYNEQFF. In DNA form, the CDR3 reads TGTGCCAGCAGCTTAGATTTAAACAGCCTATATTACAATGAGCAGTTCTTC.

This clone has only one observation. This sequence joins TRBV4-1 and TRBJ2-7; D is unclear. This CDR3 is built from 15 residues. Germline V gives CDR1 MGHRA, CDR2 YSYEKL. Trimming pared 0 bases from V and 1 base from J, leaving 10 bases between. CDR3 bases: TGCGCCAGCAGCCAAGATTTCCGCAGGTCCTACGAGCAGTACTTC. Protein sequence: CASSQDFRRSYEQYF.

V usage is TRBV6-1 and J usage is TRBJ2-5; 12 bases line up with TRBD2. The V gene's germline CDR1 is MNHNS and CDR2 SASEGT. J lost 3 bases, V lost 4 bases, and 12 bases had no gene match. The CDR3 has 18 residues. Written as DNA, the CDR3 is TGTGCCAGCAGTGCGACGGGACTAGCGGGTCGTCGAGAAGAGACCCAGTACTTC. Translated: CASSATGLAGRREETQYF.

This chain joins TRBV5-5 and TRBJ1-6, with D perhaps TRBD1 (5 bases). V lost 4 bases to trimming and J lost 4 bases, with 9 bases between them. This CDR3 is built from 14 residues. Germline V lookup: CDR1 SGHKS, CDR2 YYEKEE (reference sequence). The CDR3 sequence: CASSRGAYNSPLHF. In nucleotides, the CDR3 is TGTGCCAGCAGCCGCGGGGCGTATAATTCACCCCTCCACTTT.

The chain has TRBV2 and TRBJ2-6; TRBD1 might be the D (5 bases). Germline lookup yields CDR1 SNHLY and CDR2 FYNNEI. V was trimmed by 6 bases and J by 0 bases, leaving 9 bases between them. This CDR3 contains 15 residues. Here the CDR3 reads CASRQANSGANVLTF. CDR3 nucleotide sequence: TGTGCCAGCAGACAGGCGAACTCTGGGGCCAACGTCCTGACTTTC.

The chain links TRBV3-1 (or the pseudogene TRBV3-2) to TRBJ1-4, with a possible D match to TRBD1 (5 bases). Trimming shortened V by 4 bases and J by 0 bases, and 9 bases separated the two germline ends. The CDR3 totals 15 residues. Germline CDR1 and CDR2: LGHDT and YNNKEL (reference sequence). CDR3 sequence: CASSLGGATNEKLFF. In nucleotides, the CDR3 is TGTGCCAGCAGCCTGGGGGGTGCAACTAATGAAAAACTGTTTTTT.

A single count supports this clone. V and J are TRBV9 and TRBJ1-6; 8 bases map to TRBD1. J gave up 6 bases and V 4 bases, and 6 bases lay outside the gene matches. CDR3 length: 15 residues. Germline V gene sequence: CDR1 SGDLS, CDR2 YYNGEE. The CDR3 DNA reads as TGTGCCAGCAGCCCCCGGACAGGGTTTAATTCACCCCTCCACTTT. Its protein is CASSPRTGFNSPLHF.

The rearrangement links TRBV7-9 to TRBJ1-5; D unclear. There are 14 residues in the CDR3. The V end lost 4 bases, the J end lost 0 bases, and 7 bases lay between the germline ends. Looked up from germline, CDR1 is SEHNR and CDR2 is FQNEAQ (reference sequence). The CDR3 region has the DNA TGTGCCAGCAGCTCCCAGGATAGCAATCAGCCCCAGCATTTT. It specifies CASSSQDSNQPQHF.

The genes are TRBV19 and TRBJ2-5; possibly TRBD1 for D (7 bases). CDR3 length: 15 amino acids. With 2 bases removed from V and 5 bases from J, the gap between germline ends came to 15 bases. CDR1 and CDR2 (germline): LNHDA, SQIVND (reference sequence). DNA of the CDR3: TGTGCCAGTAGTATACAGGGTCCAGGGGGGGAGACCCAGTACTTC. Protein: CASSIQGPGGETQYF.

J is TRBJ2-7 and V is TRBV27, with 7 nucleotides matching TRBD1. V shed 8 bases and J 5 bases; nucleotides not matched to a gene: 9. The CDR3 contains 13 residues. The germline CDR1 and CDR2 sequences are MNHEY and SMNVEV (reference sequence). The CDR3 here is CASRETGKNEQYF. The CDR3 coding sequence is TGTGCCAGCCGTGAGACAGGGAAGAACGAGCAGTACTTC.

The chain links TRBV11-1 to TRBJ2-5; 9 nucleotides align to TRBD1. Per germline, CDR1 SGHAT and CDR2 FQDESV (reference sequence). The trim removed 5 bases at V and 3 bases at J, leaving 4 bases unmatched. This CDR3 contains 14 residues. CDR3 amino acids: CASSRRDREETQYF. In DNA, the CDR3 is TGTGCCAGCAGCCGCCGGGACAGGGAAGAGACCCAGTACTTC.

This clone was detected a few times. CDR3 residues: CASSPKRVDGELFF. The CDR3 bases are TGTGCCAGCTCACCAAAGCGGGTTGACGGGGAGCTGTTTTTT. The chain combines TRBV18 with TRBJ2-2; D perhaps matches TRBD2 (6 bases). Germline V CDR1 and CDR2: KGHSH, LQKENI. The CDR3 loop spans 14 amino acids. V shed 2 bases and J shed 7 bases, with 11 bases lying between them.

This clone was detected only a few times. The V and J genes are TRBV3-1 (or the pseudogene TRBV3-2) and TRBJ2-2; D perhaps matches TRBD2 (5 bases). V was pared by 1 base and J by 0 bases, with 9 bases between. Germline values: CDR1 LGHDT, CDR2 YNNKEL (reference sequence). The CDR3 spans 16 residues. Written as DNA, the CDR3 is TGTGCCAGCAGCCAAGGCGGGCCTTCGAACACCGGGGAGCTGTTTTTT. It is translated as CASSQGGPSNTGELFF.

V and J are TRBV7-9 and TRBJ1-2; D is undetermined. The ends were cut back, 1 base at V and 2 bases at J, with 23 bases in the middle. The CDR3 is 19 residues long. The germline CDR1 and CDR2 sequences are SEHNR and FQNEAQ (reference sequence). CDR3 loop: CASSLVPVDNMVSNYGYTF. The DNA for the CDR3 is TGTGCCAGCAGCTTAGTCCCCGTAGACAACATGGTTTCGAACTATGGCTACACCTTC.

The genes are TRBV5-4 and TRBJ2-7; TRBD2 might be the D (5 bases). The CDR3 sequence is 15 residues long. V was cut by 0 bases and J by 0 bases, with 10 bases left in between. The germline gives CDR1 SGHNT, CDR2 YYREEE (reference sequence). The CDR3 loop is CASSLAPRASYEQYF. The CDR3 nucleotides read TGTGCCAGCAGCTTGGCCCCGCGGGCCTCCTACGAGCAGTACTTC.

This rearrangement joins TRBV7-8 to TRBJ2-3; 8 positions match TRBD2. Trimming at V came to 1 base and at J to 0 bases, leaving 3 bases not matched to a gene. The CDR3 length is 16 residues. Germline V gene sequence: CDR1 SGHVS, CDR2 FQNEAQ. The CDR3 sequence: CASSLGSGGSTDTQYF. The CDR3 DNA is TGTGCCAGCAGCTTAGGGTCGGGAGGGAGCACAGATACGCAGTATTTT.

The V call is TRBV2, the J call TRBJ1-1; 8 bases agree with TRBD1. The V gene end was trimmed by 6 bases and the J gene end by 1 base; junction bases not matched to a gene: 7. There are 15 residues in the CDR3. The germline V gene has CDR1 SNHLY and CDR2 FYNNEI. The CDR3 DNA follows: TGTGCCAGCAGAACCTGGGACAGGAGGAACACTGAAGCTTTCTTT. It translates to CASRTWDRRNTEAFF.

The chain employs TRBV5-8 and TRBJ1-2, with D possibly TRBD1 on 6 matching bases. V shed 0 bases and J shed 4 bases, with 10 bases lying between them. Germline loops: CDR1 SGHTS, CDR2 YDEGEE. The CDR3 has 14 residues. The CDR3 reads CASSLAGTTYGYTF. The DNA for the CDR3 is TGTGCCAGCAGCTTGGCCGGGACAACCTATGGCTACACCTTC.

The chain links TRBV30 to TRBJ2-1, with a weak D call TRBD2 (7 bases). The V and J ends lost 0 bases and 13 bases respectively, with 22 bases between them. From germline, CDR1 is GTSNPN and CDR2 SVGIG (reference sequence). The CDR3 covers 15 residues. CDR3 loop: CAWSVGGGGRASQFF. The CDR3, as DNA: TGTGCCTGGAGTGTAGGGGGTGGTGGGAGGGCTTCACAGTTCTTC.

This rearrangement joins TRBV9 to TRBJ2-7; 7 nucleotides align to TRBD2. Germline-derived CDR1 and CDR2 are SGDLS and YYNGEE. The CDR3 is 16 amino acids. V was pared by 0 bases and J by 2 bases, with 8 bases of the junction left unmatched. CDR3 coding DNA: TGTGCCAGCAGCGTAGGTTTTCTAGCGGACACCTACGAGCAGTACTTC. Protein sequence: CASSVGFLADTYEQYF.

Only a few counts were recorded for this clone. This chain joins TRBV7-3 and TRBJ2-1; D uncertain. The CDR3 is 12 residues long. The V end lost 2 bases, the J end lost 10 bases, and 9 bases lay between the germline ends. CDR1 is SGHTA and CDR2 is FQGTGA in the germline V gene. The chain's CDR3 is CASSLVGTEQFF. The CDR3 nucleotides are TGTGCCAGCAGCTTAGTGGGCACGGAGCAGTTCTTC.

The V call is TRBV5-4, the J call TRBJ2-1, with D maybe TRBD2 (6 bases). This CDR3 comprises 16 residues. Germline CDR1 SGHNT, CDR2 YYREEE (reference sequence). Trimming cost V 2 bases and J 4 bases, with 16 bases left between them. The CDR3 sequence: CASSFQRREGYNEQFF. CDR3 bases: TGTGCCAGCAGCTTTCAGAGGCGGGAAGGGTACAATGAGCAGTTCTTC.

This chain connects TRBV6-5 to TRBJ1-2; a possible D gene is TRBD1 (5 bases). With 0 bases removed from V and 1 base from J, the gap between germline ends came to 6 bases. Germline-derived CDR1 and CDR2 are MNHEY and SVGAGI. CDR3 size: 14 residues. The CDR3 DNA sequence: TGTGCCAGCAGTTACTCGGGGGGTAACTATGGCTACACCTTC. Amino acid sequence: CASSYSGGNYGYTF.

CDR3 loop: CASSQGTGALNTEAFF. The CDR3, as DNA: TGTGCCAGCAGCCAAGGGACAGGGGCCCTGAACACTGAAGCTTTCTTT. This chain joins TRBV4-2 and TRBJ1-1; 9 nucleotides line up with TRBD1. CDR3 length: 16 residues. Trimming at V came to 1 base and at J to 0 bases, leaving 3 bases not matched to a gene. Per the germline V gene, CDR1 is LGHNA and CDR2 is YNFKEQ.